These T cell receptor beta chains were read from a single sample in a study of T cell repertoires in cytomegalovirus infection. Each CDR3 protein is one row after TCRdb ran MiXCR on the reads. This table holds around 89,000 distinct CDR3 sequences, less than 30% found once. Their antigen targets remain unknown. The specimen was CD8+ T cells from cultured PBMCs, collected from culture after CMV antigen stimulation. The source of these receptors is a human donor in good health (CMV status not recorded). Some clones in this sample may be carry-over from other donors' samples. Both conserved end residues are part of each CDR3. Clone sizes are given selectively: once, few, many, or a class where the clone is expanded.

size | J | V | CDR3
. | TRBJ2-1 | TRBV27 | CASTPGRAGGINEQFF
few | TRBJ2-1 | TRBV6-2/TRBV6-3 | CASSHGYEQFF
. | TRBJ1-5 | TRBV7-8 | CASGETPRTGSNQPQHF
many | TRBJ2-5 | TRBV7-2 | CASSPLTGQETQYF
. | TRBJ1-3 | TRBV7-6 | CASRTDSGNTIYF
few | TRBJ1-1 | TRBV19 | CASSIQRYTEAFF
. | TRBJ1-3 | TRBV28 | CASLTRDRGPSGNTIYF
. | TRBJ2-2 | TRBV5-4 | CASSPGVSLTGELFF
. | TRBJ2-1 | TRBV6-5 | CASSYSGDNEQFF
many | TRBJ2-1 | TRBV4-1 | CASSQDSSYYKNEQFF
. | TRBJ2-1 | TRBV6-2/TRBV6-3 | CASNPGALNEQFF
. | TRBJ2-7 | TRBV7-8 | CASSPTPRRGSYEQYF